This is a list of T cell receptor beta chains from one sample in a study of cytomegalovirus exposure and HLA in healthy donors. TCRdb keeps only in-frame clones here, not all; method: immunoSEQ multiplex PCR. The data hold around 130,000 clones, with about four fifths observed a single time. The sequenced material came from PBMCs. The receptors here all came from a man in his thirties or forties in good health and CMV-seronegative. Each CDR3 is given with its conserved first and last residue. The D gene is left open where the match is weak. Clone size, where shown, is once, few, many, or a class for clones that have expanded.

D gene: -; V gene: TRBV5-1; clone size: -; J gene: TRBJ1-5; CDR3 length: 13; CDR3 protein: CASSLSLNQPQHF; CDR3 DNA: TGCGCCAGCAGCTTGTCACTAAATCAGCCCCAGCATTTT
D gene: TRBD2; V gene: TRBV7-3; clone size: -; J gene: TRBJ2-1; CDR3 length: 15; CDR3 protein: CASSIASGSGNEQFF; CDR3 DNA: TGTGCCAGCAGCATTGCTAGCGGGAGCGGCAATGAGCAGTTCTTC
D gene: -; V gene: TRBV9; clone size: -; J gene: TRBJ2-2; CDR3 length: 14; CDR3 protein: CASSRVFDTGELFF; CDR3 DNA: TGTGCCAGCTCCAGGGTTTTTGACACCGGGGAGCTGTTTTTT
D gene: TRBD2; V gene: TRBV4-2; clone size: -; J gene: TRBJ2-3; CDR3 length: 20; CDR3 protein: CASSQAGASGALDSTDTQYF; CDR3 DNA: TGTGCCAGCAGCCAAGCGGGGGCTAGCGGGGCCCTAGATAGCACAGATACGCAGTATTTT
D gene: TRBD1; V gene: TRBV13; clone size: -; J gene: TRBJ2-1; CDR3 length: 16; CDR3 protein: CASSSFGQDKYNEQFF; CDR3 DNA: TGTGCCAGCAGCTCCTTCGGACAGGACAAATACAATGAGCAGTTCTTC
D gene: -; V gene: TRBV28; clone size: -; J gene: TRBJ2-6; CDR3 length: 17; CDR3 protein: CASSLWGVAGGANVLTF; CDR3 DNA: TGTGCCAGCAGTTTATGGGGAGTGGCCGGGGGGGCCAACGTCCTGACTTTC
D gene: -; V gene: TRBV4-1; clone size: -; J gene: TRBJ2-5; CDR3 length: 16; CDR3 protein: CASSQDPQADQETQYF; CDR3 DNA: TGCGCCAGCAGCCAAGATCCCCAGGCAGACCAAGAGACCCAGTACTTC
D gene: -; V gene: TRBV5-1; clone size: -; J gene: TRBJ1-1; CDR3 length: 14; CDR3 protein: CASQRTQGNTEAFF; CDR3 DNA: TGCGCCAGCCAGCGCACCCAGGGTAACACTGAAGCTTTCTTT
D gene: -; V gene: TRBV4-3; clone size: -; J gene: TRBJ1-2; CDR3 length: 15; CDR3 protein: CASSQETGGDYGYTF; CDR3 DNA: TGCGCCAGCAGCCAAGAGACCGGAGGGGACTATGGCTACACCTTC
D gene: -; V gene: TRBV4-3; clone size: -; J gene: TRBJ1-2; CDR3 length: 17; CDR3 protein: CASSQDWEGVQSYGYTF; CDR3 DNA: TGCGCCAGCAGCCAAGATTGGGAGGGGGTTCAGAGCTATGGCTACACCTTC
D gene: TRBD1; V gene: TRBV6-5; clone size: -; J gene: TRBJ2-3; CDR3 length: 15; CDR3 protein: CASSRDREKTDTQYF; CDR3 DNA: TGTGCCAGCAGCCGGGACAGAGAAAAAACAGATACGCAGTATTTT
D gene: TRBD1; V gene: TRBV6-5; clone size: -; J gene: TRBJ2-5; CDR3 length: 14; CDR3 protein: CASSSGQGMETQYF; CDR3 DNA: TGTGCCAGCAGTTCCGGACAGGGCATGGAGACCCAGTACTTC
D gene: -; V gene: TRBV13; clone size: -; J gene: TRBJ2-5; CDR3 length: 11; CDR3 protein: CASSIGGTQYF; CDR3 DNA: TGTGCCAGCAGCATCGGAGGTACCCAGTACTTC
D gene: TRBD1; V gene: TRBV28; clone size: once; J gene: TRBJ1-1; CDR3 length: 14; CDR3 protein: CASSSDREATEAFF; CDR3 DNA: TGTGCCAGCAGTTCAGACAGGGAGGCGACTGAAGCTTTCTTT
D gene: -; V gene: TRBV2; clone size: -; J gene: TRBJ1-2; CDR3 length: 10; CDR3 protein: CARRSSGYTF; CDR3 DNA: TGTGCCAGGAGGAGTTCGGGCTACACCTTC
D gene: TRBD1; V gene: TRBV2; clone size: medium-sized; J gene: TRBJ2-1; CDR3 length: 12; CDR3 protein: CASSTTGASKFF; CDR3 DNA: TGTGCCAGCAGCACAACAGGGGCAAGTAAGTTCTTC
D gene: -; V gene: TRBV5-5; clone size: -; J gene: TRBJ2-5; CDR3 length: 14; CDR3 protein: CASSQTAGGETQYF; CDR3 DNA: TGTGCCAGCAGCCAAACTGCGGGCGGAGAGACCCAGTACTTC
D gene: -; V gene: TRBV6-5; clone size: -; J gene: TRBJ1-1; CDR3 length: 10; CDR3 protein: CASRDDRAFF; CDR3 DNA: TGTGCCAGCAGGGACGACAGAGCTTTCTTT
D gene: TRBD2; V gene: TRBV6-1; clone size: -; J gene: TRBJ2-7; CDR3 length: 16; CDR3 protein: CASSVGLAGNSYEQYF; CDR3 DNA: TGTGCCAGCAGTGTTGGACTAGCGGGAAATTCCTACGAGCAGTACTTC
D gene: TRBD1; V gene: TRBV6-6; clone size: -; J gene: TRBJ2-7; CDR3 length: 15; CDR3 protein: CASSESGTGSNEQYF; CDR3 DNA: TGTGCCAGCAGTGAGTCCGGGACAGGGAGTAACGAGCAGTACTTC
D gene: TRBD2; V gene: TRBV7-2; clone size: -; J gene: TRBJ2-1; CDR3 length: 14; CDR3 protein: CASSLLAGPNEQFF; CDR3 DNA: TGTGCCAGCAGCTTACTAGCGGGACCCAATGAGCAGTTCTTC
D gene: -; V gene: TRBV21-1; clone size: -; J gene: TRBJ2-7; CDR3 length: 13; CDR3 protein: CASPDRRGFEQYF; CDR3 DNA: TGTGCCAGCCCTGACAGGCGCGGTTTCGAGCAGTACTTC
D gene: -; V gene: TRBV5-1; clone size: -; J gene: TRBJ2-7; CDR3 length: 14; CDR3 protein: CASSLVWAGSEQYF; CDR3 DNA: TGCGCCAGCAGCTTGGTCTGGGCGGGGAGCGAGCAGTACTTC
D gene: TRBD1; V gene: TRBV28; clone size: -; J gene: TRBJ1-5; CDR3 length: 13; CDR3 protein: CASSRDREQPQHF; CDR3 DNA: TGTGCCAGCAGCCGCGACAGGGAACAGCCCCAGCATTTT
D gene: -; V gene: TRBV10-3; clone size: -; J gene: TRBJ2-1; CDR3 length: 12; CDR3 protein: CAIVTDYNEQFF; CDR3 DNA: TGTGCCATAGTGACAGACTACAATGAGCAGTTCTTC
D gene: -; V gene: TRBV18; clone size: -; J gene: TRBJ1-2; CDR3 length: 14; CDR3 protein: CASSIYGTSDGYTF; CDR3 DNA: TGTGCCAGCTCAATATACGGGACATCGGACGGCTACACCTTC
D gene: -; V gene: TRBV29-1; clone size: many; J gene: TRBJ1-1; CDR3 length: 13; CDR3 protein: CSVVSRANTEAFF; CDR3 DNA: TGCAGCGTTGTCTCCAGGGCGAACACTGAAGCTTTCTTT
D gene: -; V gene: TRBV28; clone size: -; J gene: TRBJ2-7; CDR3 length: 16; CDR3 protein: CASSPLGAGGSGEQYF; CDR3 DNA: TGTGCCAGCTCCCCCCTGGGGGCTGGCGGGAGTGGCGAGCAGTACTTC
D gene: TRBD1; V gene: TRBV11-2; clone size: -; J gene: TRBJ1-2; CDR3 length: 16; CDR3 protein: CASSPVTGTGLYGYTF; CDR3 DNA: TGTGCCAGCAGCCCCGTAACCGGGACAGGGCTCTATGGCTACACCTTC
D gene: -; V gene: TRBV5-1; clone size: -; J gene: TRBJ2-6; CDR3 length: 19; CDR3 protein: CASSLPLGAASSGANVLTF; CDR3 DNA: TGCGCCAGCAGCTTGCCGCTGGGGGCTGCTAGCTCTGGGGCCAACGTCCTGACTTTC
D gene: -; V gene: TRBV28; clone size: -; J gene: TRBJ2-5; CDR3 length: 17; CDR3 protein: CASSSLYSLGAQETQYF; CDR3 DNA: TGTGCCAGCAGTTCCCTCTATAGTTTGGGGGCACAAGAGACCCAGTACTTC
D gene: -; V gene: TRBV10-3; clone size: -; J gene: TRBJ1-5; CDR3 length: 16; CDR3 protein: CAIPHPSAQGNQPQHF; CDR3 DNA: TGTGCCATCCCTCACCCCTCGGCACAGGGAAATCAGCCCCAGCATTTT
D gene: TRBD2; V gene: TRBV7-2; clone size: -; J gene: TRBJ2-3; CDR3 length: 16; CDR3 protein: CASSPSSGGAGDTQYF; CDR3 DNA: TGTGCCAGCAGCCCCTCTAGCGGGGGGGCCGGGGATACGCAGTATTTT
D gene: TRBD2; V gene: TRBV5-1; clone size: -; J gene: TRBJ2-1; CDR3 length: 12; CDR3 protein: CASSSGGDEQFF; CDR3 DNA: TGCGCCAGCAGCTCGGGAGGTGATGAGCAGTTCTTC
D gene: TRBD1; V gene: TRBV7-7; clone size: -; J gene: TRBJ2-3; CDR3 length: 15; CDR3 protein: CASSSGQGETDTQYF; CDR3 DNA: TGTGCTAGCAGCTCCGGACAGGGCGAGACAGATACGCAGTATTTT
D gene: -; V gene: TRBV6-6; clone size: -; J gene: TRBJ1-4; CDR3 length: 15; CDR3 protein: CASSYARETNEKLFF; CDR3 DNA: TGTGCCAGCAGTTACGCCCGGGAGACTAATGAAAAACTGTTTTTT
D gene: -; V gene: TRBV27; clone size: few; J gene: TRBJ1-4; CDR3 length: 15; CDR3 protein: CASGLMQSRGEKLFF; CDR3 DNA: TGTGCCAGCGGATTGATGCAGTCGCGGGGCGAAAAACTGTTTTTT
D gene: TRBD1; V gene: TRBV5-1; clone size: -; J gene: TRBJ1-1; CDR3 length: 15; CDR3 protein: CASSVFSGTGAEAFF; CDR3 DNA: TGCGCCAGCAGCGTCTTTTCCGGGACAGGGGCTGAAGCTTTCTTT
D gene: -; V gene: TRBV5-1; clone size: -; J gene: TRBJ2-3; CDR3 length: 15; CDR3 protein: CASSSFAPGTDTQYF; CDR3 DNA: TGCGCCAGCAGCTCCTTCGCCCCGGGCACAGATACGCAGTATTTT
D gene: TRBD1; V gene: TRBV7-6; clone size: -; J gene: TRBJ1-1; CDR3 length: 15; CDR3 protein: CASSLTGTVNTEAFF; CDR3 DNA: TGTGCCAGCAGCTTAACCGGGACAGTCAACACTGAAGCTTTCTTT
D gene: TRBD2; V gene: TRBV6-6; clone size: few; J gene: TRBJ2-3; CDR3 length: 14; CDR3 protein: CASSRLASTDTQYF; CDR3 DNA: TGTGCCAGCAGTCGACTAGCTAGCACAGATACGCAGTATTTT
D gene: TRBD1; V gene: TRBV19; clone size: -; J gene: TRBJ2-3; CDR3 length: 13; CDR3 protein: CASSITGEDTQYF; CDR3 DNA: TGTGCCAGTAGTATTACAGGGGAGGATACGCAGTATTTT
D gene: TRBD2; V gene: TRBV5-6; clone size: -; J gene: TRBJ2-3; CDR3 length: 17; CDR3 protein: CASSPPTSGGITDTQYF; CDR3 DNA: TGTGCCAGCAGCCCACCAACTAGCGGGGGTATCACAGATACGCAGTATTTT
D gene: -; V gene: TRBV13; clone size: -; J gene: TRBJ1-1; CDR3 length: 14; CDR3 protein: CASSFQGISTEAFF; CDR3 DNA: TGTGCCAGCAGCTTTCAGGGGATCAGTACTGAAGCTTTCTTT
D gene: -; V gene: TRBV6-5; clone size: -; J gene: TRBJ2-7; CDR3 length: 13; CDR3 protein: CASSYTGIYEQYF; CDR3 DNA: TGTGCCAGCAGTTACACAGGGATCTACGAGCAGTACTTC
D gene: -; V gene: TRBV29-1; clone size: -; J gene: TRBJ2-3; CDR3 length: 12; CDR3 protein: CSVRRGADTQYF; CDR3 DNA: TGCAGCGTTCGCAGGGGTGCAGATACGCAGTATTTT
D gene: TRBD1; V gene: TRBV7-2; clone size: -; J gene: TRBJ1-5; CDR3 length: 15; CDR3 protein: CASSSQQGAWQPQHF; CDR3 DNA: TGTGCCAGCAGCTCCCAACAGGGGGCTTGGCAGCCCCAGCATTTT
D gene: -; V gene: TRBV7-9; clone size: -; J gene: TRBJ1-1; CDR3 length: 14; CDR3 protein: CASSAADLNTEAFF; CDR3 DNA: TGTGCCAGCAGTGCCGCGGACTTGAACACTGAAGCTTTCTTT
D gene: TRBD2; V gene: TRBV5-6; clone size: few; J gene: TRBJ2-1; CDR3 length: 15; CDR3 protein: CASSLLAGGRNEQFF; CDR3 DNA: TGTGCCAGCAGCTTGTTGGCGGGGGGCAGGAATGAGCAGTTCTTC
D gene: -; V gene: TRBV30; clone size: -; J gene: TRBJ2-7; CDR3 length: 12; CDR3 protein: CAWSVDTYEQYF; CDR3 DNA: TGTGCCTGGAGTGTTGACACCTACGAGCAGTACTTC
D gene: -; V gene: TRBV4-1; clone size: -; J gene: TRBJ2-3; CDR3 length: 16; CDR3 protein: CASSSPSAESTDTQYF; CDR3 DNA: TGCGCCAGCAGCTCACCCTCCGCGGAATCGACAGATACGCAGTATTTT
D gene: TRBD1; V gene: TRBV28; clone size: once; J gene: TRBJ2-7; CDR3 length: 15; CDR3 protein: CASAGTAFLFYEQYF; CDR3 DNA: TGTGCCAGCGCCGGGACAGCCTTTCTATTTTACGAGCAGTACTTC
D gene: -; V gene: TRBV28; clone size: -; J gene: TRBJ2-1; CDR3 length: 15; CDR3 protein: CASSFRGFRGYEQFF; CDR3 DNA: TGTGCCAGCAGTTTCAGGGGATTCAGGGGCTATGAGCAGTTCTTC
D gene: TRBD1; V gene: TRBV6-6; clone size: -; J gene: TRBJ2-1; CDR3 length: 15; CDR3 protein: CASRSTGGSYNEQFF; CDR3 DNA: TGTGCCAGCAGGTCCACAGGGGGCTCCTACAATGAGCAGTTCTTC
D gene: -; V gene: TRBV5-1; clone size: -; J gene: TRBJ2-2; CDR3 length: 15; CDR3 protein: CASSRGTVITGELFF; CDR3 DNA: TGCGCCAGCAGCCGCGGGACAGTGATCACCGGGGAGCTGTTTTTT
D gene: TRBD1; V gene: TRBV27; clone size: -; J gene: TRBJ2-7; CDR3 length: 15; CDR3 protein: CASSLGQGVAYEQYF; CDR3 DNA: TGTGCCAGCAGTTTAGGACAGGGTGTCGCCTACGAGCAGTACTTC
D gene: TRBD1; V gene: TRBV7-2; clone size: -; J gene: TRBJ1-1; CDR3 length: 16; CDR3 protein: CASSSRTGRGNTEAFF; CDR3 DNA: TGTGCCAGCAGCTCCCGGACAGGGCGGGGGAACACTGAAGCTTTCTTT
D gene: TRBD2; V gene: TRBV5-1; clone size: -; J gene: TRBJ2-7; CDR3 length: 14; CDR3 protein: CASKRGLSTYEQYF; CDR3 DNA: TGCGCCAGCAAGAGGGGACTATCCACCTACGAGCAGTACTTC
D gene: TRBD1; V gene: TRBV30; clone size: -; J gene: TRBJ2-5; CDR3 length: 14; CDR3 protein: CARRDRGHLETQYF; CDR3 DNA: TGTGCCCGGAGGGACAGGGGGCATCTGGAGACCCAGTACTTC
D gene: TRBD1; V gene: TRBV5-8; clone size: -; J gene: TRBJ1-1; CDR3 length: 16; CDR3 protein: CASSQDRVIMNTEAFF; CDR3 DNA: TGTGCCAGCAGTCAAGACAGGGTAATCATGAACACTGAAGCTTTCTTT